One and the same sample provided the 30 T cell receptor beta chains below, sequenced in a study of control samples from healthy donors and cancer patients. Clones were read by immunoSEQ multiplex PCR, and TCRdb kept only the in-frame ones, dropping some. The sample lists around 100,000 clones, about 90% seen once, with 18% in the top ten. Sequencing input: blood. Source of these receptors: a woman aged 50 to 60 in good health.

The chain uses TRBV14 and TRBJ1-6; D remains ambiguous. This CDR3 comprises 15 residues. Germline V CDR1 and CDR2: SGHDN, FVKESK. V dropped 1 base and J dropped 6 bases, with 10 bases sitting between them. The CDR3, as DNA: TGTGCCAGCAGCCAAGCAGGTCTCGGTAATTCACCCCTCCACTTT. It codes for CASSQAGLGNSPLHF.

This clone was counted once. The rearrangement joins TRBV5-1 to TRBJ2-5; D gene uncertain. This CDR3 is 11 amino acids long. CDR1 is SGHRS and CDR2 is YFSETQ in the germline V gene. Trimming cost V 4 bases and J 5 bases, with 6 bases left between them. The CDR3 bases are TGCGCCAGCAGCACGTCGGAGACCCAGTACTTC. It is translated as CASSTSETQYF.

V and J are TRBV7-9 and TRBJ1-1; D not resolved. V lost 1 base to trimming and J lost 4 bases, with 16 bases between them. This CDR3 has 16 amino acids. In germline, CDR1 is SEHNR, CDR2 FQNEAQ (reference sequence). The CDR3 DNA follows: TGTGCCAGCAGCTTAGGCCCCTCCCCGTTGGGCACTGAAGCTTTCTTT. This gives the protein CASSLGPSPLGTEAFF.

V usage is TRBV6-6 and J usage is TRBJ2-3; D gene uncertain. Germline CDR1 reads MNHNY; CDR2 reads SVGAGI (reference sequence). The CDR3 is 13 amino acids. V was clipped by 2 bases and J by 6 bases, with 9 bases between them. CDR3 loop: CASSYPTSDTQYF. Here the CDR3 DNA reads TGTGCCAGCAGTTACCCGACTTCGGATACGCAGTATTTT.

This clone was found once. This chain uses TRBV30 with TRBJ2-3; 8 bases agree with TRBD1. The ends lost 3 bases at V and 3 bases at J; junction bases unmatched: 5. The CDR3 is 14 amino acids. In germline, CDR1 is GTSNPN, CDR2 SVGIG (reference sequence). CDR3: CAWSVGQGTDTQYF. The CDR3 region has the DNA TGTGCCTGGAGCGTCGGACAGGGAACAGATACGCAGTATTTT.

The chain couples TRBV19 to TRBJ2-3; TRBD2 might be the D (5 bases). Germline values: CDR1 LNHDA, CDR2 SQIVND (reference sequence). V was pared by 4 bases and J by 4 bases, with 15 bases between. The CDR3 totals 15 residues. The CDR3 spells CASSTRGRYPDTQYF. CDR3 nucleotides: TGTGCCAGTAGTACCCGGGGAAGGTATCCAGATACGCAGTATTTT.

The rearrangement uses TRBV12-3 or TRBV12-4 and TRBJ1-5; D call uncertain. V was shortened by 7 bases and J by 3 bases, with 7 bases between the two germline ends. The CDR3 length is 12 residues. In nucleotides, the CDR3 is TGTGCCAGCAAAAGGGCCAATCAGCCCCAGCATTTT. It yields the protein CASKRANQPQHF.

The rearrangement uses TRBV27 and TRBJ2-5; 9 bases map to TRBD1. Germline V gene lookup returns CDR1 MNHEY and CDR2 SMNVEV (reference sequence). CDR3 size: 13 residues. The V segment lost 8 bases and the J segment 5 bases; nucleotides outside the gene matches: 6. DNA for the CDR3: TGTGCCAGCGGGGGCGACAGGGGGGAGACCCAGTACTTC. Translation gives CASGGDRGETQYF.

This clone was found once. The chain carries TRBV3-1 (or the pseudogene TRBV3-2) and TRBJ2-3; 14 positions match TRBD2. V shed 7 bases, J shed 8 bases, and the junction held 17 bases outside the gene matches. Germline CDR1 LGHDT, CDR2 YNNKEL (reference sequence). The CDR3 covers 18 residues. The DNA of the CDR3 is TGTGCCAGCACCGATACCCTACGACTAGCGGGAGGGTTTGCTACGCAGTATTTT. Protein sequence: CASTDTLRLAGGFATQYF.

This clone showed up just a few times. This chain joins TRBV27 and TRBJ2-4; D perhaps matches TRBD2 (6 bases). CDR1 MNHEY and CDR2 SMNVEV come from the germline V gene (reference sequence). Trimming took 2 bases from V and 4 from J, leaving 18 bases between them. The CDR3 length is 17 residues. The CDR3 sequence is CASSLTLGGTGKNIQYF. The CDR3 bases are TGTGCCAGCAGTTTAACCCTTGGCGGGACGGGAAAAAACATTCAGTACTTC.

The V gene is TRBV6-5, the J gene TRBJ2-3; 9 nucleotides line up with TRBD1. From germline, CDR1 is MNHEY and CDR2 SVGAGI. The CDR3 covers 15 residues. V lost 2 bases, J lost 3 bases, and 3 bases stayed unmatched. The CDR3 coding sequence is TGTGCCAGCAGTTACCTGGGACAGGGTACAGATACGCAGTATTTT. Amino acid sequence: CASSYLGQGTDTQYF.

The chain couples TRBV18 to TRBJ1-1; D is undetermined. This CDR3 spans 12 amino acids. CDR1 is KGHSH and CDR2 is LQKENI in the germline V gene. V was shortened by 9 bases and J by 12 bases, with 20 bases between the two germline ends. The CDR3 coding sequence is TGTGCCAGTCACGGGTCTTGGATATACACTTTCTTT. This translates into CASHGSWIYTFF. Combining the CDR3 with reference TRBV18 and TRBJ1-1 gives the whole variable domain NAGVMQNPRHLVRRRGQEARLRCSPMKGHSHVYWYRQLPEEGLKFMVYLQKENIIDESGMPKERFSAEFPKEGPSILRIQQVVRGDSAAYFCASHGSWIYTFFGQGTRLTVV.

V gene TRBV7-2 combines with J gene TRBJ2-3; 10 nucleotides align to TRBD2. Germline values: CDR1 SGHTA, CDR2 FQGNSA. The CDR3 runs 15 residues. The ends lost 8 bases at V and 4 bases at J; junction bases unmatched: 9. The CDR3 DNA reads as TGTGCCAGCTCCATCGGGACTAGCGTCCCAGATACGCAGTATTTT. Protein: CASSIGTSVPDTQYF. Full variable domain (outside the CDR3, taken from reference TRBV7-2 and TRBJ2-3): GAGVSQSPSNKVTEKGKDVELRCDPISGHTALYWYRQSLGQGLEFLIYFQGNSAPDKSGLPSDRFSAERTGGSVSTLTIQRTQQEDSAVYLCASSIGTSVPDTQYFGPGTRLTVL.

The chain recombines TRBV29-1 with TRBJ2-5; 11 bases agree with TRBD2. Germline-derived CDR1 and CDR2 are SQVTM and ANQGSEA. The CDR3 totals 16 residues. V lost 0 bases, J lost 5 bases, and 8 bases stayed unmatched. The CDR3 region is CSVEDPRLAGWETQYF. The CDR3 nucleotides are TGCAGCGTTGAAGATCCGCGACTAGCGGGATGGGAGACCCAGTACTTC. Drawing the rest from reference TRBV29-1 and TRBJ2-5, the complete variable domain is SAVISQKPSRDICQRGTSLTIQCQVDSQVTMMFWYRQQPGQSLTLIATANQGSEATYESGFVIDKFPISRPNLTFSTLTVSNMSPEDSSIYLCSVEDPRLAGWETQYFGPGTRLLVL.

This clone was counted once. The chain combines TRBV9 with TRBJ2-1; a weak D match, TRBD2 (6 bases). Trimming stripped 1 base from V and 8 bases from J, with 10 bases between. Germline CDR1 reads SGDLS; CDR2 reads YYNGEE. This CDR3 is built from 13 residues. This CDR3 reads CASSVSGLYEQFF. DNA of the CDR3: TGTGCCAGCAGCGTAAGCGGGCTGTATGAGCAGTTCTTC.

V usage is TRBV6-6 and J usage is TRBJ1-1, with a tentative D call TRBD1 (6 bases). Germline V CDR1 and CDR2: MNHNY, SVGAGI (reference sequence). The V and J ends lost 6 bases and 0 bases respectively, with 17 bases between them. This CDR3 has 16 residues. CDR3 protein: CASSYGQPLMNTEAFF. The CDR3 bases are TGTGCCAGCAGCTACGGACAGCCGCTTATGAACACTGAAGCTTTCTTT.

The V and J genes are TRBV6-5 and TRBJ2-7, with 7 nucleotides matching TRBD1. After removal of 7 bases from V and 3 bases from J, the junction contained 9 bases not matched to a gene. Germline-derived CDR1 and CDR2 are MNHEY and SVGAGI. This CDR3 spans 14 amino acids. DNA for the CDR3: TGTGCCAGCATTGGCCGGACAGGATTCTACGAGCAGTACTTC. It encodes CASIGRTGFYEQYF.

This clone has a handful of counts. The V gene is TRBV9, the J gene TRBJ2-7, with D perhaps TRBD1 (6 bases). Germline CDR1 and CDR2: SGDLS and YYNGEE. The CDR3 spans 14 residues. The ends were cut back, 2 bases at V and 6 bases at J, with 15 bases in the middle. CDR3 amino acids: CASSVGQSVPEQYF. CDR3 sequence (DNA): TGTGCCAGCAGCGTCGGACAGAGCGTCCCCGAGCAGTACTTC.

The chain links TRBV3-1 (or the pseudogene TRBV3-2) to TRBJ2-7, with TRBD2 matching over 9 bases. The trim removed 5 bases at V and 7 bases at J, leaving 6 bases unmatched. The CDR3 sequence is 13 residues long. Germline CDR1 is LGHDT and CDR2 is YNNKEL (reference sequence). CDR3 sequence (DNA): TGTGCCAGCAGCTTTGAAAGCGGGAGGGAGCAGTACGTC. It encodes CASSFESGREQYV.

This clone has only a few counts. The chain employs TRBV4-1 and TRBJ1-2; D gene ambiguous. The ends were cut back, 4 bases at V and 0 bases at J, with 12 bases in the middle. In germline, CDR1 is MGHRA, CDR2 YSYEKL. The CDR3 loop spans 15 amino acids. The CDR3 loop is CASSPETAANYGYTF. DNA for the CDR3: TGCGCCAGCAGCCCAGAGACGGCAGCTAACTATGGCTACACCTTC.

The chain has TRBV7-2 and TRBJ2-2; 14 bases fit TRBD2. Trimming took 5 bases from V and 7 from J; bases not matched to a gene: 9. The germline V gene encodes CDR1 SGHTA and CDR2 FQGNSA. This CDR3 contains 17 residues. The CDR3 DNA follows: TGTGCCAGCAGCCCTGGGACTAGCGGGAGATTAGGCGGGGAGCTGTTTTTT. Protein product: CASSPGTSGRLGGELFF.

This sequence joins TRBV5-6 and TRBJ1-2, with D hard to call. This CDR3 has 14 amino acids. CDR1 and CDR2 (germline): SGHDT, YYEEEE. V lost 2 bases and J 2 bases, leaving 10 bases between the germline ends. The CDR3: CASSFPGSNYGYTF. CDR3 bases: TGTGCCAGCAGCTTCCCGGGATCAAACTATGGCTACACCTTC. Based on the CDR3 plus reference TRBV5-6 and TRBJ1-2, the full variable domain is DAGVTQSPTHLIKTRGQQVTLRCSPKSGHDTVSWYQQALGQGPQFIFQYYEEEERQRGNFPDRFSGHQFPNYSSELNVNALLLGDSALYLCASSFPGSNYGYTFGSGTRLTVV.

The chain couples TRBV6-2 or TRBV6-3 to TRBJ2-2; the match to TRBD2 covers 8 bases. Losses at the gene ends were 1 base for V and 9 bases for J; bases not matched to a gene: 7. The CDR3 spans 15 residues. Germline CDR1 is MNHEY and CDR2 is SVGEGT. CDR3: CASSYFQLAVRELFF. The DNA for the CDR3 is TGTGCCAGCAGTTACTTCCAACTAGCGGTCAGGGAGCTGTTTTTT.

The gene calls are TRBV30 and TRBJ1-6; D may be TRBD1 (6 bases). V lost 3 bases and J 5 bases, leaving 11 bases between the germline ends. Germline V gives CDR1 GTSNPN, CDR2 SVGIG (reference sequence). The CDR3 is 14 amino acids. The CDR3 nucleotides are TGTGCCTGGAGCGTCGGACAGAATAATTCACCCCTCCACTTT. Translation: CAWSVGQNNSPLHF.

This chain uses TRBV5-1 with TRBJ2-3; either TRBD1 or TRBD2 may fit D (6 bases each). Germline V gene sequence: CDR1 SGHRS, CDR2 YFSETQ. Between the trimmed V and J ends, which lost 4 bases and 1 base, there was a span of 19 bases. The CDR3 totals 17 residues. CDR3 loop: CASSGSKGGLGTDTQYF. The CDR3 region has the DNA TGCGCCAGCAGCGGGAGTAAGGGGGGCCTAGGCACAGATACGCAGTATTTT.

The chain links TRBV25-1 to TRBJ1-4, with 8 bases lining up with TRBD1. The trim removed 2 bases at V and 4 bases at J, leaving 6 bases unmatched. Germline V gene data show CDR1 as MGHDK and CDR2 as SYGVNS. The CDR3 extends over 16 amino acids. In DNA form, the CDR3 reads TGTGCCAGCAGTGAAACCCAGGGGGCGGGTAATGAAAAACTGTTTTTT. Its protein product is CASSETQGAGNEKLFF.

The gene calls are TRBV4-2 and TRBJ1-6; the D is unclear. The CDR3 has 16 amino acids. With 0 bases removed from V and 6 bases from J, the gap between germline ends came to 12 bases. CDR1 is LGHNA, CDR2 YNFKEQ, per germline. Here the CDR3 DNA reads TGTGCCAGCAGCCAAGATCCGTTAGGCGGTAATTCACCCCTCCACTTT. It encodes CASSQDPLGGNSPLHF.

The chain joins TRBV16 to TRBJ1-2; maybe TRBD1 (5 bases). The CDR3 has 14 residues. V was cut by 0 bases and J by 6 bases, with 11 bases left in between. Germline CDR1 and CDR2: KGHSY and FQNENV. The CDR3 loop reads CASSQSPGPDGYTF. In DNA form, the CDR3 reads TGTGCCAGCAGCCAATCGCCAGGGCCCGATGGCTACACCTTC.

The V and J genes are TRBV4-3 and TRBJ2-2, with TRBD2 matching 13 bases. Trimming removed 3 bases from V and 3 bases from J; junction bases left unmatched: 4. This CDR3 is 17 amino acids long. CDR1 and CDR2 from the germline V gene are LGHNA and YSLEER. As DNA, the CDR3 is TGCGCCAGCAGCCACGGACTAGCGGGAGCGGACACCGGGGAGCTGTTTTTT. It translates to CASSHGLAGADTGELFF.

The chain recombines TRBV4-3 with TRBJ2-1; D call uncertain. This CDR3 region has 13 residues. The germline V gene encodes CDR1 LGHNA and CDR2 YSLEER. V was clipped by 0 bases and J by 6 bases, with 6 bases between them. CDR3 bases: TGCGCCAGCAGCCAAGATTATCGCAATGAGCAGTTCTTC. It translates to CASSQDYRNEQFF.